Following are 15 T cell receptor beta chains from one sample sequenced in a study of blood T cell repertoires in COVID-19. Sequencing was performed with immunoSEQ multiplex PCR; in TCRdb, only in-frame clones are kept and a portion is missing. Seen here are 150,000 to 200,000 clones, roughly 90% observed once, and the top ten hold approximately 6.6%. Sequenced material: PBMCs or T cells enriched from blood (not recorded which). These receptors were obtained from a woman aged 45-60 years who had recovered from COVID-19.

This chain joins TRBV5-4 and TRBJ1-1; 9 positions agree with TRBD1. Germline V lookup: CDR1 SGHNT, CDR2 YYREEE (reference sequence). This CDR3 comprises 13 residues. The V gene end was trimmed by 5 bases and the J gene end by 7 bases; junction bases not matched to a gene: 6. DNA of the CDR3: TGTGCCAGCAGTCCACAGGGGGCTCTTGAAGCTTTCTTT. It specifies CASSPQGALEAFF. Full variable domain (outside the CDR3, taken from reference TRBV5-4 and TRBJ1-1): ETGVTQSPTHLIKTRGQQVTLRCSSQSGHNTVSWYQQALGQGPQFIFQYYREEENGRGNFPPRFSGLQFPNYSSELNVNALELDDSALYLCASSPQGALEAFFGQGTRLTVV.

The DNA of the CDR3 is TGTGCCAGCAGCCAAAACAGGGGCACGGCTTTCTTT. Translation: CASSQNRGTAFF. This chain connects TRBV9 to TRBJ1-1; 7 positions match TRBD1. CDR1 is SGDLS, CDR2 YYNGEE, per germline. J was trimmed by 11 bases and V by 4 bases; bases with no gene match: 8. The CDR3 covers 12 residues.

This clone was found a few times. This chain links TRBV27 with TRBJ2-7, with 12 positions matching TRBD1. Germline V gene data show CDR1 as MNHEY and CDR2 as SMNVEV (reference sequence). The CDR3 loop spans 16 amino acids. V was clipped by 1 base and J by 4 bases; unmatched bases: 5. The CDR3 region is CASSLWTGQGAYEQYF. The CDR3, as DNA: TGTGCCAGCAGTTTATGGACGGGACAGGGGGCTTACGAGCAGTACTTC.

This sequence joins TRBV11-3 and TRBJ1-1; 7 bases align to TRBD1. The length of the CDR3 is 15 residues. Unmatched junction bases numbered 7, after V lost 4 bases and J lost 2 bases. CDR1 and CDR2 (germline): SGHNT, YENEEA. CDR3 region: CASSSAGTANTEAFF. CDR3 DNA sequence: TGTGCCAGCAGCTCAGCCGGGACAGCTAACACTGAAGCTTTCTTT.

The rearrangement links TRBV15 to TRBJ1-4; no clear D gene. This CDR3 region has 16 residues. Germline V gene data show CDR1 as LNHNV and CDR2 as YYDKDF (reference sequence). V was shortened by 3 bases and J by 8 bases, with 19 bases between the two germline ends. The CDR3 loop reads CATSSPGSPSGEKLFF. Here the CDR3 DNA reads TGTGCCACCAGCAGTCCCGGGTCCCCGAGCGGCGAAAAACTGTTTTTT.

There are a few counts of this clone. V usage is TRBV7-3 and J usage is TRBJ1-2; tentatively, D is TRBD1 (5 bases). CDR3 length: 15 amino acids. Germline values: CDR1 SGHTA, CDR2 FQGTGA. V lost 2 bases to trimming and J lost 7 bases, with 17 bases between them. The DNA of the CDR3 is TGTGCCAGCAGCTTATCGGAAGGGGCTGGGTTTGGCTACACCTTC. The encoded protein is CASSLSEGAGFGYTF. Based on the CDR3 plus reference TRBV7-3 and TRBJ1-2, the full variable domain is GAGVSQTPSNKVTEKGKYVELRCDPISGHTALYWYRQSLGQGPEFLIYFQGTGAADDSGLPNDRFFAVRPEGSVSTLKIQRTERGDSAVYLCASSLSEGAGFGYTFGSGTRLTVV.

V usage is TRBV30 and J usage is TRBJ1-6; possibly TRBD1 for D (6 bases). Germline loops: CDR1 GTSNPN, CDR2 SVGIG (reference sequence). V gave up 4 bases and J gave up 9 bases, with 13 bases separating them. The CDR3 has 13 residues. The CDR3, as DNA: TGTGCCTGGAAGGGGGGGGTGGTTTCACCCCTCCACTTT. This codes for CAWKGGVVSPLHF.

Here the CDR3 reads CASSLTRSTDTQYF. The CDR3 nucleotides are TGTGCCAGCAGTCTGACTAGGAGCACAGATACGCAGTATTTT. V is TRBV5-4 and J is TRBJ2-3; D might be TRBD2 (6 bases). Germline CDR1 is SGHNT and CDR2 is YYREEE (reference sequence). The CDR3 is made up of 14 amino acids. The germline V and J ends were trimmed by 5 bases and 0 bases, with 10 bases remaining between them.

The rearrangement uses TRBV12-3 or TRBV12-4 and TRBJ2-7; tentative D call: TRBD1 (6 bases). The CDR3 is 13 amino acids. Trimming took off 6 bases at V and 2 bases at J, with 11 bases between the two ends. The CDR3 loop is CASRGGFTYEQYF. CDR3 sequence (DNA): TGTGCCAGCAGAGGGGGATTTACCTACGAGCAGTACTTC.

The rearrangement joins TRBV28 to TRBJ1-5; 7 positions match TRBD1. The CDR3 consists of 14 residues. J lost 4 bases, V lost 6 bases, and 6 bases had no gene match. From germline, CDR1 is MDHEN and CDR2 SYDVKM. CDR3 bases: TGTGCCAGCAGGGCAGGGGGGTCAAATCAGCCCCAGCATTTT. Translating gives CASRAGGSNQPQHF. Drawing the rest from reference TRBV28 and TRBJ1-5, the complete variable domain is DVKVTQSSRYLVKRTGEKVFLECVQDMDHENMFWYRQDPGLGLRLIYFSYDVKMKEKGDIPEGYSVSREKKERFSLILESASTNQTSMYLCASRAGGSNQPQHFGDGTRLSIL.

A note on this clone: Other DNA sequences within the sample encode an identical CDR3. V and J are TRBV5-6 and TRBJ1-1; no definite D call. Germline V gives CDR1 SGHDT, CDR2 YYEEEE. The CDR3 has 11 amino acids. V was pared by 2 bases and J by 7 bases, with 6 bases between. CDR3 DNA: TGTGCCAGCAGCTTACAGAGTGAAGCTTTCTTT. This gives the protein CASSLQSEAFF. Using reference TRBV5-6 and TRBJ1-1 for the parts outside the CDR3, the full variable domain is DAGVTQSPTHLIKTRGQQVTLRCSPKSGHDTVSWYQQALGQGPQFIFQYYEEEERQRGNFPDRFSGHQFPNYSSELNVNALLLGDSALYLCASSLQSEAFFGQGTRLTVV.

The CDR3 region is CASSVRGIGYTF. The DNA of the CDR3 is TGTGCCAGCAGCGTCAGGGGAATAGGCTACACCTTC. The genes are TRBV2 and TRBJ1-2; D may be TRBD1 (6 bases). The V gene's germline CDR1 is SNHLY and CDR2 FYNNEI. The CDR3 extends over 12 amino acids. Between the trimmed V and J ends, which lost 6 bases and 8 bases, there was a span of 13 bases.

This clone has just one count. The CDR3 loop is CASSQTSGGPQETQYF. The CDR3 nucleotides read TGTGCCAGCAGCCAAACTAGCGGGGGGCCCCAAGAGACCCAGTACTTC. This rearrangement joins TRBV4-2 to TRBJ2-5; TRBD2 matches at 12 bases. Germline V gives CDR1 LGHNA, CDR2 YNFKEQ. With 2 bases clipped from V and 1 base from J, the junction kept 2 bases outside the gene matches. The CDR3 covers 16 residues.

This chain joins TRBV7-3 and TRBJ2-3; D may be TRBD2 (6 bases). Germline V gene sequence: CDR1 SGHTA, CDR2 FQGTGA. The CDR3 runs to 14 residues. The V end lost 5 bases, the J end lost 2 bases, and 11 bases lay between the germline ends. The CDR3 sequence is CASSPDYTTDTQYF. The CDR3 DNA sequence: TGTGCCAGCAGCCCGGACTACACCACAGATACGCAGTATTTT.

This chain connects TRBV7-9 to TRBJ2-1, with 10 bases fitting TRBD1. V lost 6 bases to trimming and J lost 5 bases; unmatched junction nucleotides: 4. The CDR3 length is 14 residues. From germline, CDR1 is SEHNR and CDR2 FQNEAQ (reference sequence). CDR3 residues: CASRPGTGDNEQFF. The CDR3 DNA reads as TGTGCCAGCAGGCCCGGGACAGGGGACAATGAGCAGTTCTTC.